Presented here are 20 T cell receptor beta chains from one specimen sequenced in a study of T cell repertoires in cytomegalovirus infection. For these receptors, no antigen is known. TCRdb ran MiXCR on the reads and lists one entry per CDR3 protein. Here the sample spans 700,000 to 950,000 distinct CDR3 sequences, approximately 32% being singletons. Sequenced here: cultured CD8+ T cells from PBMCs, sampled from culture after CMV antigen stimulation. The receptors were sampled from a human donor in good health (CMV status not recorded). Some clones in this sample may be carry-over from other donors' samples.

V and J are TRBV7-6 and TRBJ1-1; maybe TRBD1 (5 bases). Germline CDR1 is SGHVS and CDR2 is FNYEAQ. Trimming stripped 10 bases from V and 8 bases from J, with 14 bases between. The CDR3 consists of 11 residues. For the CDR3, the DNA is TGTGCCACATTTTCAGGGCGGGAAGCTTTCTTT. This translates into CATFSGREAFF.

This clonotype occurred a few times. The chain is built from TRBV10-3 and TRBJ2-7; 11 nucleotides match TRBD1. V gave up 5 bases and J gave up 5 bases; unmatched junction bases: 5. CDR1 and CDR2 (germline): ENHRY, SYGVKD. The CDR3 extends over 14 amino acids. The DNA of the CDR3 is TGTGCCATCAGTTGGACAGGGGGCGGGAACGAGCAGTACTTC. Translation: CAISWTGGGNEQYF.

This clonotype was observed at least ten times. The genes are TRBV6-5 and TRBJ2-2, with 7 bases fitting TRBD2. Germline lookup yields CDR1 MNHEY and CDR2 SVGAGI. V dropped 2 bases and J dropped 0; count of bases not matched to a gene: 12. The length of the CDR3 is 19 residues. The CDR3 loop is CASSYPAGREGSNTGELFF. CDR3 coding DNA: TGTGCCAGCAGTTACCCCGCAGGAAGGGAGGGATCGAACACCGGGGAGCTGTTTTTT.

This clonotype was seen a single time. The rearrangement uses TRBV11-2 and TRBJ2-1; D is possibly TRBD2 (6 bases). The CDR3 consists of 15 residues. Germline V gene lookup returns CDR1 SGHAT and CDR2 FQNNGV. V shed 1 base and J shed 6 bases, with 13 bases lying between them. The CDR3 is CASSLVQLASNEQFF. DNA for the CDR3: TGTGCCAGCAGCTTAGTCCAACTAGCCAGCAATGAGCAGTTCTTC. The entire variable domain, with the rest obtained from reference TRBV11-2 and TRBJ2-1, is as follows: EAGVAQSPRYKIIEKRQSVAFWCNPISGHATLYWYQQILGQGPKLLIQFQNNGVVDDSQLPKDRFSAERLKGVDSTLKIQPAKLEDSAVYLCASSLVQLASNEQFFGPGTRLTVL.

The rearrangement joins TRBV27 to TRBJ2-5, with D perhaps TRBD2 (6 bases). CDR3 length equals 16 residues. V lost 5 bases to trimming and J lost 5 bases, with 21 bases between them. Per germline, CDR1 MNHEY and CDR2 SMNVEV (reference sequence). Here the CDR3 DNA reads TGTGCCAGCAGTCCGCGGGGTTACGAACAGGTGGAGACCCAGTACTTC. It codes for CASSPRGYEQVETQYF.

This clonotype was recorded at least ten times. At one boundary the junction diverges from the germline segment, which might be a read error. V usage is TRBV7-2 and J usage is TRBJ2-5; unclear D gene. The length of the CDR3 is 14 residues. Germline V CDR1 and CDR2: SGHTA, FQGNSA. This CDR3 reads CASSLTPHQGTQYF. CDR3 DNA: TGTGCCAGCAGCTTAACCCCACATCAAGGGACCCAGTACTTC.

This clonotype occurred many times. CDR3 residues: CASSPRPGASYEQYV. In nucleotides, the CDR3 is TGTGCCAGCAGCCCCCGACCTGGGGCATCCTACGAGCAGTACGTC. The J gene is TRBJ2-7, the V gene TRBV7-8, with D maybe TRBD1 (5 bases). The V end was cut by 5 bases, the J end by 1 base, with 15 bases between. This CDR3 comprises 15 residues. Germline assignment: CDR1 SGHVS and CDR2 FQNEAQ.

This rearrangement joins TRBV28 to TRBJ1-1; D is possibly TRBD1 (6 bases). This CDR3 has 16 amino acids. V was shortened by 2 bases and J by 7 bases, with 20 bases between the two germline ends. The V gene's germline CDR1 is MDHEN and CDR2 SYDVKM. The CDR3 spells CASSLGTRSTRGEAFF. DNA of the CDR3: TGTGCCAGCAGTTTAGGGACAAGAAGCACCCGGGGTGAAGCTTTCTTT.

The gene calls are TRBV6-6 and TRBJ2-5; D is perhaps TRBD2 (7 bases). This CDR3 region has 18 residues. V was cut by 5 bases and J by 9 bases, with 31 bases left in between. Germline V gene sequence: CDR1 MNHNY, CDR2 SVGAGI (reference sequence). In DNA, the CDR3 is TGTGCCAGCAGTGAGGCTTGGGGGGAACGGGGGCCCCGGGGGGCCCAGTACTTC. Its protein product is CASSEAWGERGPRGAQYF.

In its sample, this clonotype was seen many times. The chain has TRBV5-4 and TRBJ2-3; D unclear. This CDR3 spans 11 amino acids. Germline loops: CDR1 SGHNT, CDR2 YYREEE (reference sequence). V dropped 5 bases and J dropped 3 bases, with 4 bases sitting between them. The CDR3 DNA is TGTGCCAGCAGTGAAACAGATACGCAGTATTTT. Translated, it gives CASSETDTQYF.

In its sample, this clonotype was seen a few times. V is TRBV6-5 and J is TRBJ2-3, with TRBD1 as a possible D gene (6 bases). CDR1 MNHEY and CDR2 SVGAGI come from the germline V gene. V was trimmed by 0 bases and J by 2 bases, leaving 18 bases between them. CDR3 length equals 18 residues. CDR3 sequence reads: CASSYSRQDMTPTDTQYF. The CDR3 DNA sequence: TGTGCCAGCAGTTACTCCAGACAGGACATGACACCCACAGATACGCAGTATTTT.

The rearrangement links TRBV4-1 to TRBJ1-5; the D gene is possibly TRBD1 (5 bases). V was pared by 0 bases and J by 3 bases, with 12 bases between. The CDR3 is 16 amino acids. Germline V gives CDR1 MGHRA, CDR2 YSYEKL. The CDR3 coding sequence is TGCGCCAGCAGCCAAGAACCCCAGGGACCCAATCAGCCCCAGCATTTT. Protein sequence: CASSQEPQGPNQPQHF.

This clonotype was counted ten times or more. V gene TRBV6-6 combines with J gene TRBJ2-5, with D tentatively TRBD1 (5 bases). Germline values: CDR1 MNHNY, CDR2 SVGAGI (reference sequence). The V gene lost 6 bases and the J gene lost 4 bases, with 15 bases spanning the gap. CDR3 length: 14 amino acids. The CDR3 coding sequence is TGTGCCAGCAGCCCTTCAGGGTTTCGAGAGACCCAGTACTTC. Residues: CASSPSGFRETQYF.

As regards this clonotype: The junction does not match germline at one end; this may be a read error. The chain carries TRBV12-3 or TRBV12-4 and TRBJ2-3; 11 positions match TRBD2. This CDR3 contains 15 residues. As DNA, the CDR3 is TGTGCCAACAGTTTACTAGCGGGGGGCACAGATACGCAGTATTTT. This sequence encodes CANSLLAGGTDTQYF.

The CDR3 sequence is CASSLTRTLNTGELFF. CDR3 DNA: TGTGCCAGCAGCTTGACGCGGACGTTGAACACCGGGGAGCTGTTTTTT. The chain combines TRBV5-5 with TRBJ2-2; D not certain. The CDR3 covers 16 residues. V was shortened by 1 base and J by 1 base, with 11 bases between the two germline ends. The germline V gene encodes CDR1 SGHKS and CDR2 YYEKEE (reference sequence).

The sample holds a few counts of this clonotype. The rearrangement uses TRBV19 and TRBJ2-7; 10 bases are shared with TRBD1. The J segment lost 4 bases and the V segment lost 3 bases, leaving 6 bases of the junction unmatched. There are 15 residues in the CDR3. In germline, CDR1 is LNHDA, CDR2 SQIVND (reference sequence). The CDR3 sequence: CASSMERDRGYEQYF. CDR3 nucleotide sequence: TGTGCCAGTAGTATGGAACGGGACAGGGGATACGAGCAGTACTTC.

This clonotype has a handful of counts. The chain uses TRBV13 and TRBJ2-2; D is uncertain. The V end lost 0 bases, the J end lost 3 bases, and 8 bases lay between the germline ends. Germline V gene data show CDR1 as PRHDT and CDR2 as FYEKMQ (reference sequence). The CDR3 covers 15 residues. CDR3: CASSLGGDYTGELFF. The CDR3 DNA is TGTGCCAGCAGCTTAGGTGGGGATTACACCGGGGAGCTGTTTTTT. The whole variable domain, remainder taken from reference TRBV13 and TRBJ2-2, is AAGVIQSPRHLIKEKRETATLKCYPIPRHDTVYWYQQGPGQDPQFLISFYEKMQSDKGSIPDRFSAQQFSDYHSELNMSSLELGDSALYFCASSLGGDYTGELFFGEGSRLTVL.

V and J are TRBV6-6 and TRBJ2-7; 10 nucleotides align to TRBD1. Trimming at V came to 6 bases and at J to 6 bases, leaving 5 bases not matched to a gene. The V gene's germline CDR1 is MNHNY and CDR2 SVGAGI (reference sequence). The CDR3 consists of 13 residues. The CDR3 nucleotides are TGTGCCAGCAGACAGACAGGGGGCGGCGAGCAGTACGTC. Amino acids: CASRQTGGGEQYV.

In this sample, this clonotype turned up once. The J gene is TRBJ2-5, the V gene TRBV4-1; D might be TRBD1 (6 bases). CDR1 and CDR2 from the germline V gene are MGHRA and YSYEKL. V was pared by 2 bases and J by 5 bases, with 12 bases between. The CDR3 loop spans 14 amino acids. CDR3 coding DNA: TGCGCCAGCAGCCAACCGGACAGTTCGGAGACCCAGTACTTC. Translation: CASSQPDSSETQYF.

V gene TRBV24-1 combines with J gene TRBJ1-5, with a possible D match to TRBD1 (6 bases). V lost 1 base and J 5 bases, leaving 14 bases between the germline ends. The CDR3 is made up of 16 amino acids. CDR1 is KGHDR, CDR2 SFDVKD, per germline. CDR3 bases: TGTGCCACCAGTGATTTTCGGCAGGGGATCGATCAGCCCCAGCATTTT. Amino acids: CATSDFRQGIDQPQHF.